These 21 T cell receptor beta chains were sequenced from one sample in a study of control samples from healthy donors and cancer patients. Method: immunoSEQ multiplex PCR; TCRdb's copy keeps in-frame clones and lacks some. The data hold about 170,000 clones, with 91% observed a single time. The sample comprised blood. These receptors came from a woman in her twenties or thirties in good health.

In DNA form, the CDR3 reads TGTGCCAGCAGCGACAGGTGGAGGGATACGCAGTATTTT. Translation gives CASSDRWRDTQYF. The genes are TRBV7-2 and TRBJ2-3, with D perhaps matching TRBD1 (6 bases). The CDR3 sequence is 13 residues long. The germline V gene has CDR1 SGHTA and CDR2 FQGNSA. V was trimmed by 5 bases and J by 6 bases, leaving 12 bases between them.

This chain links TRBV12-5 with TRBJ1-1, with 10 bases that match TRBD1. CDR3 length: 16 amino acids. From germline, CDR1 is LGHNT and CDR2 FRNRAP. V lost 2 bases, J lost 0 bases, and 3 bases stayed unmatched. The CDR3 DNA reads as TGTGCTAGTGGTTTGCCGGGACAGGGGATGAACACTGAAGCTTTCTTT. Translation: CASGLPGQGMNTEAFF. Full variable domain (remainder filled in from reference TRBV12-5 and TRBJ1-1): DARVTQTPRHKVTEMGQEVTMRCQPILGHNTVFWYRQTMMQGLELLAYFRNRAPLDDSGMPKDRFSAEMPDATLATLKIQPSEPRDSAVYFCASGLPGQGMNTEAFFGQGTRLTVV.

The rearrangement links TRBV4-1 to TRBJ2-1; a weak D match, TRBD1 (6 bases). V was trimmed by 3 bases and J by 6 bases, leaving 6 bases between them. CDR3 length: 12 amino acids. CDR1 is MGHRA, CDR2 YSYEKL, per germline. CDR3 residues: CASSQGANEQFF. The CDR3 DNA reads as TGCGCCAGCAGCCAGGGGGCCAATGAGCAGTTCTTC.

V usage is TRBV19 and J usage is TRBJ2-7; TRBD1 agrees at 7 bases. Germline CDR1 and CDR2: LNHDA and SQIVND (reference sequence). There are 14 residues in the CDR3. Unmatched junction bases numbered 6, after V lost 5 bases and J lost 2 bases. CDR3 nucleotide sequence: TGTGCCAGTAGTGCTGGACAGGCTCCCTACGAGCAGTACTTC. Translation gives CASSAGQAPYEQYF.

This sequence joins TRBV7-9 and TRBJ1-5, with 7 positions matching TRBD1. The CDR3 is 14 amino acids. Per the germline V gene, CDR1 is SEHNR and CDR2 is FQNEAQ (reference sequence). Unmatched junction bases numbered 1, after V lost 5 bases and J lost 0 bases. CDR3 coding DNA: TGTGCCAGCAGCAGGACAGGTAGCAATCAGCCCCAGCATTTT. Its translation is CASSRTGSNQPQHF.

V is TRBV7-2 and J is TRBJ2-1; the D is unclear. Germline CDR1 reads SGHTA; CDR2 reads FQGNSA. CDR3 length: 15 amino acids. The ends were cut back, 5 bases at V and 0 bases at J, with 11 bases in the middle. CDR3 nucleotide sequence: TGTGCCAGCAGCCCTTCGGCTTACTCCTACAATGAGCAGTTCTTC. Residues: CASSPSAYSYNEQFF.

The rearrangement links TRBV30 to TRBJ1-2; weak D call: TRBD1 (6 bases). CDR1 is GTSNPN and CDR2 is SVGIG in the germline V gene (reference sequence). The CDR3 runs to 13 residues. The V gene lost 1 base and the J gene lost 4 bases, with 10 bases spanning the gap. The CDR3, as DNA: TGTGCCTGGAGTGCCGCAGGGGCCTATGGCTACACCTTC. It is translated as CAWSAAGAYGYTF.

The chain recombines TRBV18 with TRBJ2-4; 10 bases fit TRBD1. Germline lookup yields CDR1 KGHSH and CDR2 LQKENI. The J segment lost 0 bases and the V segment lost 3 bases, leaving 2 bases of the junction unmatched. The CDR3 contains 16 residues. CDR3: CASSPDRGRAKNIQYF. CDR3 DNA sequence: TGTGCCAGCTCACCCGACAGGGGGCGAGCCAAAAACATTCAGTACTTC.

V usage is TRBV4-2 and J usage is TRBJ1-1, with D uncertain. V was pared by 0 bases and J by 1 base, with 9 bases between. Looked up from germline, CDR1 is LGHNA and CDR2 is YNFKEQ. CDR3 length: 15 residues. The CDR3 nucleotides are TGTGCCAGCAGCCAAGATCGGTGGGGGAACACTGAAGCTTTCTTT. The encoded protein is CASSQDRWGNTEAFF.

This sequence joins TRBV18 and TRBJ1-6; perhaps TRBD1 as D (6 bases). The CDR3 runs 13 residues. The ends were cut back, 1 base at V and 10 bases at J, with 8 bases in the middle. CDR1 is KGHSH, CDR2 LQKENI, per germline. The CDR3 sequence is CASSPQGESPLHF. CDR3 nucleotide sequence: TGTGCCAGCTCACCACAGGGGGAGTCACCCCTCCACTTT.

The J gene is TRBJ2-5, the V gene TRBV7-2; 9 bases align to TRBD2. CDR1 SGHTA and CDR2 FQGNSA come from the germline V gene. This CDR3 contains 15 residues. The ends lost 1 base at V and 2 bases at J; junction bases unmatched: 2. Here the CDR3 reads CASSLGAGGQETQYF. Written as DNA, the CDR3 is TGTGCCAGCAGCTTAGGAGCGGGAGGACAAGAGACCCAGTACTTC.

Notes on this clone: The same CDR3 arises from other DNA sequences in this sample as well. The chain recombines TRBV2 with TRBJ2-3; 9 bases are shared with TRBD1. The CDR3 totals 15 residues. The ends lost 4 bases at V and 1 base at J; junction bases unmatched: 3. Germline CDR1 SNHLY, CDR2 FYNNEI. The CDR3 DNA follows: TGTGCCAGCAGTGGGGACAGGGTTCGCACAGATACGCAGTATTTT. It specifies CASSGDRVRTDTQYF.

This clone was counted a few times. The gene calls are TRBV7-8 and TRBJ2-1; no clear D gene. Germline assignment: CDR1 SGHVS and CDR2 FQNEAQ. Trimming shortened V by 4 bases and J by 4 bases, and 5 bases separated the two germline ends. The CDR3 is 12 amino acids. The CDR3 loop reads CASSSPYNEQFF. CDR3 nucleotide sequence: TGTGCCAGCAGCTCACCATACAATGAGCAGTTCTTC. Full variable domain (missing parts from reference TRBV7-8 and TRBJ2-1): GAGVSQSPRYKVAKRGQDVALRCDPISGHVSLFWYQQALGQGPEFLTYFQNEAQLDKSGLPSDRFFAERPEGSVSTLKIQRTQQEDSAVYLCASSSPYNEQFFGPGTRLTVL.

This clone showed up just once. The chain employs TRBV28 and TRBJ1-2, with a possible D match to TRBD1 (5 bases). The V end lost 9 bases, the J end lost 6 bases, and 11 bases lay between the germline ends. Germline V gene lookup returns CDR1 MDHEN and CDR2 SYDVKM. This CDR3 has 11 residues. The CDR3 spells CARQDANGYTF. CDR3 DNA sequence: TGTGCCAGACAGGATGCGAATGGCTACACCTTC.

The chain couples TRBV25-1 to TRBJ2-2, with D perhaps matching TRBD1 (6 bases). Germline V gene lookup returns CDR1 MGHDK and CDR2 SYGVNS. CDR3 size: 16 residues. V was pared by 4 bases and J by 6 bases, with 18 bases between. The CDR3, as DNA: TGTGCCAGCAGTGCTCGAATGGACAGTCGGGCCGGGGAGCTGTTTTTT. Protein: CASSARMDSRAGELFF. The variable domain in full, completed from reference TRBV25-1 and TRBJ2-2, reads EADIYQTPRYLVIGTGKKITLECSQTMGHDKMYWYQQDPGMELHLIHYSYGVNSTEKGDLSSESTVSRIRTEHFPLTLESARPSHTSQYLCASSARMDSRAGELFFGEGSRLTVL.

This clone has more than one count but fewer than ten. This may be a read error, as it is one base from a much larger clone. The V gene is TRBV2, the J gene TRBJ1-5, with no clear D. The CDR3 sequence is 14 residues long. The V end was cut by 1 base, the J end by 3 bases, with 7 bases between. Germline CDR1 is SNHLY and CDR2 is FYNNEI. This chain's CDR3 is CASSEERINQPQHF. Written as DNA, the CDR3 is TGTGCCAGCAGTGAAGAACGGATCAATCAGCCCCAGCATTTT.

V and J are TRBV7-9 and TRBJ1-4, with D perhaps TRBD1 (6 bases). The CDR3 consists of 14 residues. The V end was cut by 7 bases, the J end by 0 bases, with 9 bases between. Germline values: CDR1 SEHNR, CDR2 FQNEAQ (reference sequence). The CDR3 coding sequence is TGTGCCAGCACCCGGACAGCAACTAATGAAAAACTGTTTTTT. Its protein product is CASTRTATNEKLFF.

CDR3 in DNA: TGTGCCAGCAGCGGACTAGCGGGGGCAGGAGAGACCCAGTACTTC. Translated: CASSGLAGAGETQYF. The rearrangement uses TRBV2 and TRBJ2-5; 13 bases are shared with TRBD2. Germline V CDR1 and CDR2: SNHLY, FYNNEI. This CDR3 has 15 amino acids. J was trimmed by 4 bases and V by 6 bases; bases with no gene match: 5.

The chain recombines TRBV5-6 with TRBJ2-3; 11 bases match TRBD2. Germline values: CDR1 SGHDT, CDR2 YYEEEE. This CDR3 is 15 amino acids long. The junction had 2 bases not matched to a gene; V was cut back by 4 bases and J by 1 base. Written as DNA, the CDR3 is TGTGCCAGCAGCGCGACTAGCGGGGGCACAGATACGCAGTATTTT. Its protein product is CASSATSGGTDTQYF.

V and J are TRBV5-1 and TRBJ1-1; 11 bases fit TRBD1. Germline V gene lookup returns CDR1 SGHRS and CDR2 YFSETQ. The J segment lost 4 bases and the V segment lost 2 bases, leaving 4 bases of the junction unmatched. The CDR3 has 15 amino acids. Here the CDR3 reads CASSLTGTGGTEAFF. DNA for the CDR3: TGCGCCAGCAGCTTAACCGGGACAGGGGGCACTGAAGCTTTCTTT.

A single count supports this clone. CDR3 in amino acids: CSVDRLAGRNEQFF. In nucleotides, the CDR3 is TGCAGCGTTGATAGACTAGCGGGGAGGAATGAGCAGTTCTTC. J is TRBJ2-1 and V is TRBV29-1; the match to TRBD2 covers 11 bases. The junction had 5 bases not matched to a gene; V was cut back by 3 bases and J by 7 bases. This CDR3 is built from 14 residues. CDR1 and CDR2 (germline): SQVTM, ANQGSEA.